The 5 T cell receptor beta chains listed next were all sequenced from one sample in a study of TIL therapy for anti-PD-1-resistant metastatic lung cancer. Time point given: pre-treatment sample, taken before nivolumab and TIL therapy. The immunoSEQ assay was v3. Assay: immunoSEQ multiplex PCR; the TCRdb copy retains only in-frame clones and omits some. Of just under 60,000 clones listed, 69% are singletons. The sample was blood, taken at baseline. These receptors were collected from a person aged 25-85 years with non-small cell lung cancer.

The genes are TRBV7-2 and TRBJ2-7; TRBD2 aligns across 11 bases. The CDR3 runs 15 residues. The V and J ends lost 5 bases and 0 bases, in that order; junction bases with no gene match: 3. Germline V gives CDR1 SGHTA, CDR2 FQGNSA. For the CDR3, the DNA is TGTGCCAGCAGCACCACTAGCGGGAGCTCCTACGAGCAGTACTTC. It encodes CASSTTSGSSYEQYF.

On this clone itself: Additional DNA sequences in this sample encode the identical CDR3. Written as DNA, the CDR3 is TGCGCCAGCAGCTTGGCGGGGGCGAATACTGAAGCTTTCTTT. Amino acids: CASSLAGANTEAFF. The chain links TRBV5-1 to TRBJ1-1, with D tentatively TRBD1 (6 bases). Trimming removed 0 bases at V and 5 bases at J, with 11 bases between. Germline V gene sequence: CDR1 SGHRS, CDR2 YFSETQ. This CDR3 has 14 residues.

This clone occurred once. For the CDR3, the DNA is TGTGCCAGCTCGCAGGACAGGGGATATACTGAAGCTTTCTTT. The encoded protein is CASSQDRGYTEAFF. The rearrangement uses TRBV18 and TRBJ1-1; 9 positions agree with TRBD1. Germline lookup yields CDR1 KGHSH and CDR2 LQKENI. V lost 6 bases to trimming and J lost 5 bases; unmatched junction nucleotides: 7. This CDR3 comprises 14 residues. Based on the CDR3 plus reference TRBV18 and TRBJ1-1, the full variable domain is NAGVMQNPRHLVRRRGQEARLRCSPMKGHSHVYWYRQLPEEGLKFMVYLQKENIIDESGMPKERFSAEFPKEGPSILRIQQVVRGDSAAYFCASSQDRGYTEAFFGQGTRLTVV.

V gene TRBV28 combines with J gene TRBJ2-7, with D uncertain. This CDR3 region has 15 residues. Trimming removed 4 bases from V and 5 bases from J, with 18 bases in between. Germline V gene data show CDR1 as MDHEN and CDR2 as SYDVKM. The CDR3 DNA reads as TGTGCCAGCAGTTCAAATCCGGACGAAAACCACGAGCAGTACTTC. It specifies CASSSNPDENHEQYF.

The chain combines TRBV6-1 with TRBJ2-4, with D unresolved. In germline, CDR1 is MNHNS, CDR2 SASEGT. Trimming took off 4 bases at V and 6 bases at J, with 4 bases between the two ends. This CDR3 comprises 11 residues. The chain's CDR3 is CASSVRNIQYF. For the CDR3, the DNA is TGTGCCAGCAGTGTTAGAAACATTCAGTACTTC.